This is a list of T cell receptor beta chains from one sample in a study of OX40 agonist ivuxolimab in advanced cancers. Sequencing was performed with immunoSEQ multiplex PCR; in TCRdb, only in-frame clones are kept and a portion is missing. The repertoire holds about 45,000 clones, with roughly 93% as singletons. Sequencing was performed on CD4+ or CD8+ T cells sorted from blood, taken in a trial of the OX40 agonist ivuxolimab. These receptor sequences come from an adult with an advanced solid tumor such as melanoma, head and neck, liver or kidney cancer. Each CDR3 is given with its conserved first and last residue. Some rows mark clone size as missing; the rest say once, few, many or name a class of expanded clone.

v_call cdr3_length clone_size cdr3_aa
TRBV7-6 15 NA CASSRTGDNQETQYF
TRBV5-6 15 NA CASSLETVPVNIQYF
TRBV15 16 NA CATSRVMGAHGNTIYF
TRBV5-4 12 NA CASSFKGTEAFF
TRBV9 13 NA CASKSTENTEAFF
TRBV2 18 NA CASSYGDSGGTAFYEQYF
TRBV19 13 few CASSMGRSLPQHF
TRBV4-2 16 NA CASSQEGASGSYEQYF
TRBV7-9 17 NA CASSLAAGEPGANVLTF
TRBV18 15 once CASSPAAGSGNTIYF
TRBV4-1 15 once CASSQVATVSETQYF
TRBV11-2 14 NA CASSIQVIDNEQFF
TRBV5-1 14 NA CASSLAGESDTQYF
TRBV9 15 NA CASSETGTRRGTQYF
TRBV28 15 NA CATSNPGQGAYEQYF
TRBV5-6 11 NA CASSSGGEQYF
TRBV5-4 11 NA CASFGQLEAFF
TRBV5-1 17 NA CASSLADSGGKRETQYF
TRBV4-2 14 once CASSQGGNPGEQFF
TRBV30 13 NA CAWSVIVNTEAFF
TRBV20-1 11 NA CSAASGYEQYF
TRBV28 15 NA CASSTRQAYNEKLFF
TRBV11-2 14 NA CASSLTGGAYGYTF
TRBV7-2 14 NA CASSLSGSGYEQYF
TRBV28 13 NA CASGGLMNTEAFF
TRBV28 13 NA CASSSKSSYEQYF
TRBV10-1 12 NA CASSGGRGDQYF
TRBV27 17 NA CASSRRWGGAMNTEAFF
TRBV28 14 NA CASSLAPRRSEQFF
TRBV28 15 NA CASSLGATGNQPQHF
TRBV20-1 10 NA CSPSRGNFTF
TRBV15 15 once CATSRDRSLVGTQYF
TRBV4-1 17 NA CASSQIPGGGGSEKLFF
TRBV5-4 15 NA CASSALGQDNSPLHF
TRBV2 15 once CASSDGWTGRDEQYF
TRBV27 15 medium-sized CASSLQGTGANVLTF
TRBV9 13 NA CASSASSGNTIYF
TRBV2 19 few CAYRSLAGGTFTSTDTQYF
TRBV7-9 13 NA CASSRATEETQYF
TRBV2 13 few CASGMALQGTQYF
TRBV28 13 NA CASSFVAGDEQYF
TRBV2 10 once CASGFLLKYF
TRBV7-6 14 NA CASSSLWAGETQYF
TRBV10-3 15 NA CAISAGGGPGETQYF
TRBV6-6 14 NA CASSSSGANNEQFF
TRBV6-1 15 NA CASSEWAAPNYGYTF
TRBV13 12 NA CASKKGADTQYF
TRBV6-5 14 NA CASSVAGGQETQYF
TRBV28 23 NA CARFTVRGAERKLSESSYNEQFF
TRBV7-2 13 NA CAGTPRNTGELFF
TRBV30 13 NA CACWDSESYEQYF
TRBV9 12 NA CASSGVGNTIYF
TRBV19 19 medium-sized CASSIDFSTGMTFNYGYTF
TRBV27 12 NA CASSLKGYEQYF
TRBV29-1 12 NA CSVTEGVDTQYF
TRBV4-1 16 NA CASSQGAGVSGNEQFF
TRBV6-1 15 NA CASRTDPGWGWPQHF
TRBV7-3 13 NA CASSATGGNEQFF
TRBV7-6 15 once CASSLTGGNTGELFF
TRBV2 13 NA CASSDVANTEAFF